This TCR beta chain is from a study of identical twins. A universal primer site arose from template switching, and cDNA bore unique molecular identifiers. MiXCR was run by TCRdb on the 5' RACE reads, yielding one entry per CDR3 protein. This sample has 420,000 or so distinct CDR3 sequences, with approximately 17% found just once. CDR1 is LNHNV, CDR2 YYDKDF, per germline (reference sequence). The CDR3 loop spans 16 amino acids. V lost 1 base to trimming and J lost 8 bases; unmatched junction nucleotides: 9. Input material: naive T cells sorted from blood. This TCR was sampled from a man between 50 and 59 years old in good health. The J gene is TRBJ1-4, the V gene TRBV15, with 8 bases lining up with TRBD1. DNA of the CDR3: TGTGCCACCAGCAGAGTTTCAGGACAGGGCAGGGAAAAACTGTTTTTT. It encodes CATSRVSGQGREKLFF.